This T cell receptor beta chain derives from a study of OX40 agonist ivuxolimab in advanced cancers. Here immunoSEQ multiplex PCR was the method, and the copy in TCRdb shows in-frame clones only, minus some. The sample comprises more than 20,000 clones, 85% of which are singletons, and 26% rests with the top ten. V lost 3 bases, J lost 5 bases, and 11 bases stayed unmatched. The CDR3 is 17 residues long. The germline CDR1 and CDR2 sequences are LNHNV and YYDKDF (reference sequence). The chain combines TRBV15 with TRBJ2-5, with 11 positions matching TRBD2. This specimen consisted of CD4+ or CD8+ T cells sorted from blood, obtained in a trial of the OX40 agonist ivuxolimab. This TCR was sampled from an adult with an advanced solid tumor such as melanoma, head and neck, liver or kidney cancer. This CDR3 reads CATSRAGTSGPLETQYF. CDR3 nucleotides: TGTGCCACCAGCAGGGCCGGGACTAGCGGACCCCTGGAGACCCAGTACTTC.